Reported below is one T cell receptor beta chain. This specimen belongs to a study of cytomegalovirus exposure and HLA in healthy donors. In the PCR, 60 Vbeta and 13 Jbeta primers were used. TCRdb keeps only in-frame clones here, not all; method: immunoSEQ multiplex PCR. The profile shows about 160,000 clones, approximately 80% of them singletons. The clonotype was recovered from a woman between 18 and 30 years old in good health and CMV-seronegative. The sequenced sample was PBMCs.

DNA of the CDR3: TGCGCCAGCAGCTTGGGACAGGGGGCGCAAAGCACCATATATTTT. As protein: CASSLGQGAQSTIYF. This chain uses TRBV5-1 with TRBJ1-3; 10 positions match TRBD1. V lost 0 bases and J lost 9; bases outside the gene matches: 6. The CDR3 contains 15 residues. Germline values: CDR1 SGHRS, CDR2 YFSETQ. Full variable domain (missing parts from reference TRBV5-1 and TRBJ1-3): KAGVTQTPRYLIKTRGQQVTLSCSPISGHRSVSWYQQTPGQGLQFLFEYFSETQRNKGNFPGRFSGRQFSNSRSEMNVSTLELGDSALYLCASSLGQGAQSTIYFGEGSWLTVV.